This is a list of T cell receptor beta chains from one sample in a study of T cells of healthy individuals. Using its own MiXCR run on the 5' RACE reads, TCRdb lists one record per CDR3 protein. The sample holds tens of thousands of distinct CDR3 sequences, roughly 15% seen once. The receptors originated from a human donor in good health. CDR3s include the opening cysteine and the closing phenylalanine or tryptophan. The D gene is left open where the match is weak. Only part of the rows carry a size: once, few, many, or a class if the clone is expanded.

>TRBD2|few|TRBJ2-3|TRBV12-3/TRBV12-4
TGTGCCAGCAGCATTAGCGGGGGCACAGATACGCAGTATTTT
CASSISGGTDTQYF
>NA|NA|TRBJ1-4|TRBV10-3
TGTGCCAGCCGCCTTAACCCAACTAATGAAAAACTGTTTTTT
CASRLNPTNEKLFF
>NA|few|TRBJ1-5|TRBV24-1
TGTGCCACCAGTGATTTACCCAATCAGCCCCAGCATTTT
CATSDLPNQPQHF
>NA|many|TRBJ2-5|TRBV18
TGTGCCAGCTCACCCATCTCAGGGGTGACAGAGACCCAGTACTTC
CASSPISGVTETQYF
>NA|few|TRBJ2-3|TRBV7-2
TGTGCCAGCAGCCTGCCCCCCCGCACAGATACGCAGTATTTT
CASSLPPRTDTQYF
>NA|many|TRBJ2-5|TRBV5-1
TGCGCCAGCAGCCCCGGACCGGAGGAGACCCAGTACTTC
CASSPGPEETQYF
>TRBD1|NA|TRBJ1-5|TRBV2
TGTGCCAGCAGTGTAGTCAACAGGGGGAATCAGCCCCAGCATTTT
CASSVVNRGNQPQHF
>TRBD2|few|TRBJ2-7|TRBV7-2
TGTGCCAGCAGCTTAGTCCTAGGGACTAGCGGAGTCTACGAGCAGTACTTC
CASSLVLGTSGVYEQYF
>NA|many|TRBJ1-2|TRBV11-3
TGTGCCAGCAGCCATCATCAGGGGAAGCCCCATGGCTACACCTTC
CASSHHQGKPHGYTF
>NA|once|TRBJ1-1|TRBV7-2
TGTGCCAGCAGCCAAGCGCCGGGACGGGAAGCTTTCTTT
CASSQAPGREAFF
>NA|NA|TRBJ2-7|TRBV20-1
TGCAGTGCTGGGCTAGAACAGTACGAGCAGTACTTC
CSAGLEQYEQYF
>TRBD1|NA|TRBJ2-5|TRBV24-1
TGTGCCACCGGGGGGGACAGGGGGTTTCAAGAGACCCAGTACTTC
CATGGDRGFQETQYF
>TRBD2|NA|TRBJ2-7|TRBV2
TGTGCCAGCCTAGCGGGGGCGCCATCGGACGAGCAGTACTTC
CASLAGAPSDEQYF
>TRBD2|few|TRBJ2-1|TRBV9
TGTGCCAGCAGCGTGGTTAGCGGGGGTTCCTACAATGAGCAGTTCTTC
CASSVVSGGSYNEQFF
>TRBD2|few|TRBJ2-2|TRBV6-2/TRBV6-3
TGTGCCAGCAGTCAAGCGGGACCTTACACCGGGGAGCTGTTTTTT
CASSQAGPYTGELFF
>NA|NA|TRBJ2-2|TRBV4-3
TGCGCCAGCAGCCAAGTAGGTTCGCAGCTCACCGGGGAGCTGTTTTTT
CASSQVGSQLTGELFF
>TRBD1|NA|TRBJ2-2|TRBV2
TGTGCCAGCAGGGGGGACAGGGCCGGGGAGCTGTTTTTT
CASRGDRAGELFF